In this sample, the clone carrying this TCR beta chain turned up once. Authors' methods: Researchers report that nucleated cell counts were estimated from reference gene primer amplification. Clones were sequenced by immunoSEQ multiplex PCR, and TCRdb holds only the in-frame ones, with some missing. V and J calls and clone size are those listed in that table; D and trimming were worked out from the DNA. The table has under 50,000 clones, about 90% seen once; the top ten hold approximately 12%. This specimen comes from a study of blood T cell repertoires in COVID-19. Study background: There were acute and convalescent COVID-19 samples, and they came from the United States, Italy and Spain. In each case, the material was cDNA or gDNA derived from T cells, B-cell-depleted T cells, or PBMCs.

Trimming took off 3 bases at V and 4 bases at J, with 9 bases between the two ends. The CDR3 is 13 residues long. Germline CDR1 reads SGDLS; CDR2 reads YYNGEE. The receptor was isolated from a human donor in a cohort sampled during active COVID-19. Sequencing used peripheral blood. The rearrangement joins TRBV9 to TRBJ2-3; possible D gene TRBD1, 5 bases. The CDR3 region has the DNA TGTGCCAGCAGCGCCCCAGGGTCAGATACGCAGTATTTT. As protein: CASSAPGSDTQYF. Drawing the rest from reference TRBV9 and TRBJ2-3, the complete variable domain is DSGVTQTPKHLITATGQRVTLRCSPRSGDLSVYWYQQSLDQGLQFLIQYYNGEERAKGNILERFSAQQFPDLHSELNLSSLELGDSALYFCASSAPGSDTQYFGPGTRLTVL.